A selection of T cell receptor beta chains follows, all from one sample in a study of regulatory T cells in long-lasting Graves disease. MiXCR, applied by TCRdb to the multiplex PCR reads, yields one record per CDR3 protein. The table lists 580,000 or so distinct CDR3 sequences, around 15% of them singletons, with around 12% in the top ten. The same sample was also used in a study of T cells in Graves' hyperthyroidism and ophthalmopathy.

Here the sequenced sample was peripheral blood mononuclear cells (PBMCs), taken at new diagnosis, from a patient treated with antithyroid drugs. These receptors were collected from a man aged 18 to 35 with Graves disease. The CDR3 runs from the conserved cysteine through the conserved F or W. The D gene is left open where the match is weak. Clone sizes are given selectively: once, few, many, or a class where the clone is expanded.

d_call,clone_size,v_call,j_call,cdr3_nt,cdr3_aa
.,many,TRBV27,TRBJ2-7,TGTGCCAGCAGTTTTGCTAGGAGCTCCTACGAGCAGTACTTC,CASSFARSSYEQYF
TRBD1,.,TRBV7-9,TRBJ1-2,TGTGCCAGCAGTGTCGGACAGGGGTTAAGCTATGGCTACACCTTC,CASSVGQGLSYGYTF
.,.,TRBV5-1,TRBJ1-3,TGCGCCAGCAGGCCAGGACCAGGGTTAACTGGAAACACCATATATTTT,CASRPGPGLTGNTIYF
.,.,TRBV6-1,TRBJ1-2,TGTGCCAGCAGTCCGACAGGACGTAGAAGCTCATACACCTTC,CASSPTGRRSSYTF
TRBD2,many,TRBV12-3/TRBV12-4,TRBJ2-1,TGTGCCAGCAGTTCGGGAAGACTAGCGTTTAGCTCCTACAATGAGCAGTTCTTC,CASSSGRLAFSSYNEQFF
TRBD1,few,TRBV10-2,TRBJ1-1,TGCGCCAGCAGCGGGACAGGGTCCTCTGAAGCTTTCTTT,CASSGTGSSEAFF
TRBD2,few,TRBV28,TRBJ2-1,TGTGCCAGCAATCTTATCGGGACTAGCGGCTCGGTCGAGCAGTTCTTC,CASNLIGTSGSVEQFF
TRBD1,few,TRBV12-3/TRBV12-4,TRBJ1-1,TGTGCCAGCCAGGGGGCGCGAGGCACTGAAGCTTTCTTT,CASQGARGTEAFF
TRBD2,few,TRBV20-1,TRBJ2-5,TGCAGTGCTGGGGGGACTAGCGGGAGGGCCAGGGAGACCCAGTACTTC,CSAGGTSGRARETQYF
.,many,TRBV2,TRBJ2-7,TGTGCCAGCACCTTCTTTGGGGGAAACGAGCAGTACTTC,CASTFFGGNEQYF
.,.,TRBV28,TRBJ2-1,TGTGCCAGCAGTTTAGTCGGGGAGGCGGATGAGCAGTTCTTC,CASSLVGEADEQFF
.,few,TRBV20-1,TRBJ2-5,TGCAGTGCCTCGCGGGGAGAGGGGGAGACCCAGTACTTC,CSASRGEGETQYF
.,few,TRBV13,TRBJ1-2,TGTGCCAGCAGCTTAGAAGGTATTAACTATGGCTACACCTTC,CASSLEGINYGYTF
.,few,TRBV29-1,TRBJ2-1,TGCAGCGTTGTAGTGTTCGAAACTTACAATGAGCAGTTCTTC,CSVVVFETYNEQFF
.,many,TRBV30,TRBJ2-3,TGTGCCTGGAGTGTGGGATCAGATACGCAGTATTTT,CAWSVGSDTQYF
.,many,TRBV11-2,TRBJ1-1,TGTGCCAGCAGCTTTTATCCCAGGCGGAACACTGAAGCTTTCTTT,CASSFYPRRNTEAFF
TRBD2,many,TRBV7-9,TRBJ2-2,TGTGCCAGCAGCTTAGCGTCTAGCGGGAGTACCGGGGAGCTGTTTTTT,CASSLASSGSTGELFF
.,many,TRBV6-1,TRBJ2-7,TGTGCCAGCAGTTCCCCTCGACTCACCTACGAGCAGTACTTC,CASSSPRLTYEQYF